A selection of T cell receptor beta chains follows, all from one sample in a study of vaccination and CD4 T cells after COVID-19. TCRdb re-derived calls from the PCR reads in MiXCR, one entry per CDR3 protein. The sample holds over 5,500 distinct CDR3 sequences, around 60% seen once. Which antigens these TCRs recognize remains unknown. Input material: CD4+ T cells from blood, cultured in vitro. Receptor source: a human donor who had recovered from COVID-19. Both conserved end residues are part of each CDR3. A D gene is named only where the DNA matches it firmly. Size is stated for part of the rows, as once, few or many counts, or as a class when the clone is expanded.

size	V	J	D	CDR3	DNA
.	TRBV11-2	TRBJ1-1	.	CASSLGTENTEAFF	TGTGCCAGCAGCTTAGGGACAGAGAACACTGAAGCTTTCTTT
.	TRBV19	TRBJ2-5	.	CASSIQRGQETQYF	TGTGCCAGTAGTATCCAGAGGGGGCAAGAGACCCAGTACTTC
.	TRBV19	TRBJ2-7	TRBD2	CASSAQLAGVNEQYF	TGTGCCAGTAGTGCCCAACTAGCGGGAGTAAACGAGCAGTACTTC
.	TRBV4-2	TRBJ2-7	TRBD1	CASSQVRGQGGEQYF	TGTGCCAGCAGCCAAGTCCGCGGACAGGGAGGCGAGCAGTACTTC
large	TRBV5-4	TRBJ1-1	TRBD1	CASSLAGQGDNTEAFF	TGTGCCAGCAGCTTGGCGGGACAGGGGGATAACACTGAAGCTTTCTTT
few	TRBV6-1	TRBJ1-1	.	CASSGFAEAFF	TGTGCCAGCAGTGGTTTCGCTGAAGCTTTCTTT
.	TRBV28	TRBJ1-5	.	CASSLWQGGQPQHF	TGTGCCAGCAGTTTATGGCAGGGTGGGCAGCCCCAGCATTTT
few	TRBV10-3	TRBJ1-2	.	CAISESSGGEVYGYTF	TGTGCCATCAGTGAGTCATCGGGAGGGGAGGTCTATGGCTACACCTTC
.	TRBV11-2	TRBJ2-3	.	CASSPSRLGTDTQYF	TGTGCCAGCAGCCCCTCCCGACTTGGCACAGATACGCAGTATTTT
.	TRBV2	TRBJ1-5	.	CASSEGQISNQPQHF	TGTGCCAGCAGTGAGGGGCAGATTAGCAATCAGCCCCAGCATTTT
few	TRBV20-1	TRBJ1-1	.	CSARDGGKPMNTEAFF	TGCAGTGCTAGGGACGGCGGCAAGCCAATGAACACTGAAGCTTTCTTT
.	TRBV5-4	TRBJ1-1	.	CASSLGGATEAFF	TGTGCCAGCAGCCTGGGAGGGGCCACTGAAGCTTTCTTT
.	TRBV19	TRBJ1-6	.	CASSLTGGSPLHF	TGTGCCAGTAGTCTAACAGGTGGTTCACCCCTCCACTTT
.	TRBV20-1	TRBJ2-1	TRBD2	CSARARGLAHYNEQFF	TGCAGTGCTAGAGCCCGCGGACTAGCGCATTACAATGAGCAGTTCTTC
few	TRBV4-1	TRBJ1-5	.	CASSQDGGGQPQHF	TGCGCCAGCAGCCAAGATGGAGGAGGACAGCCCCAGCATTTT
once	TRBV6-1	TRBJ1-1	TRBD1	CASSTDRGWAFF	TGTGCCAGCAGCACGGACAGGGGGTGGGCTTTCTTT
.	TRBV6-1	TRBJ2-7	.	CASSRGDRKQGPVGEQYF	TGTGCCAGCAGTCGGGGAGATCGGAAGCAGGGTCCGGTGGGGGAGCAGTACTTC
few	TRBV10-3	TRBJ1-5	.	CATQGKAGATGSNQPQHF	TGTGCCACCCAGGGGAAGGCGGGGGCGACTGGTAGCAATCAGCCCCAGCATTTT
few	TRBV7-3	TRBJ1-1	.	CASSLNPVSHTEAFF	TGTGCCAGCAGCTTAAATCCAGTTTCCCACACTGAAGCTTTCTTT
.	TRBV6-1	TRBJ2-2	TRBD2	CASSEPSEVAGGNTGELFF	TGTGCCAGCAGTGAACCCTCCGAGGTAGCGGGAGGGAACACCGGGGAGCTGTTTTTT
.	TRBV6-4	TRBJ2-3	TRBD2	CASSVAGGTDTQYF	TGTGCCAGCAGTGTAGCGGGAGGCACAGATACGCAGTATTTT
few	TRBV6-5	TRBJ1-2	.	CASSYSAFGGSYTF	TGTGCCAGCAGTTACTCGGCGTTCGGGGGTAGCTACACCTTC
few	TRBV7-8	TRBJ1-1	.	CASSLRRDGEAFF	TGTGCCAGCAGCTTACGAAGGGACGGTGAAGCTTTCTTT
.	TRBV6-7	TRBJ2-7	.	CASSYSTSPGRYEQYF	TGTGCCAGCAGTTACTCGACGTCCCCAGGGCGATACGAGCAGTACTTC
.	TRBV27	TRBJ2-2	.	CASSFSGPGELFF	TGTGCCAGCAGTTTTTCGGGCCCCGGGGAGCTGTTTTTT
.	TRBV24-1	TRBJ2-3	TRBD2	CATSDPPYSGGWYF	TGTGCCACCAGTGATCCCCCGTACAGCGGGGGTTGGTATTTT
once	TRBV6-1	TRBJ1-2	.	CAARGYGYTF	TGTGCCGCGAGGGGGTATGGCTACACCTTC
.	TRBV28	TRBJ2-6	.	CASCQYSTGANVLTF	TGTGCCAGCTGCCAATACAGTACTGGGGCCAACGTCCTGACTTTC
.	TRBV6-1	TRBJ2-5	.	CASSRRGKETQYF	TGTGCCAGCAGTCGCCGGGGGAAAGAGACCCAGTACTTC
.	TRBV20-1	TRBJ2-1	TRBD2	CSAHLSTSGIYNEQFF	TGCAGTGCCCATCTCTCGACTAGCGGGATTTACAATGAGCAGTTCTTC
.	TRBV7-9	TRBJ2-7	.	CASSSVVGEQYF	TGTGCCAGCAGCTCAGTTGTGGGCGAGCAGTACTTC
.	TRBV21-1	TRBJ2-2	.	CASSKGTPNTGELFF	TGTGCCAGCAGCAAAGGGACACCGAACACCGGGGAGCTGTTTTTT
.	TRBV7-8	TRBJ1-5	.	CASSLVLGFGSNQPQHF	TGTGCCAGCAGCTTAGTATTGGGGTTCGGAAGCAATCAGCCCCAGCATTTT
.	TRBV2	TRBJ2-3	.	CASSPPSVPGGTDTQYF	TGTGCCAGCAGTCCCCCTAGCGTCCCCGGGGGCACAGATACGCAGTATTTT
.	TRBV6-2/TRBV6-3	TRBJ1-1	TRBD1	CASSSPGQGRNEAFF	TGTGCCAGCAGTTCCCCCGGACAGGGAAGAAATGAAGCTTTCTTT
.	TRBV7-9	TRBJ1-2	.	CASSLSTAPNYGYTF	TGTGCCAGCAGCTTATCGACCGCACCTAACTATGGCTACACCTTC
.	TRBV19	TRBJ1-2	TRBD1	CASSNVPGQGLGYTF	TGTGCCAGTAGTAACGTCCCGGGACAGGGCTTAGGCTACACCTTC
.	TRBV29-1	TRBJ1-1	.	CSVAQGGPNTEAFF	TGCAGCGTTGCCCAGGGCGGGCCGAACACTGAAGCTTTCTTT
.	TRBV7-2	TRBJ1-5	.	CASSLGGLSNQPQHF	TGTGCCAGCAGCTTAGGTGGTCTAAGCAATCAGCCCCAGCATTTT
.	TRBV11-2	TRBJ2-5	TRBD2	CASSLITAGGRETQYF	TGTGCCAGCAGCTTAATCACGGCGGGGGGGCGGGAGACCCAGTACTTC
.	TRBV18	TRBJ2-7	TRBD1	CASSPPGQGYEQYF	TGTGCCAGCTCACCTCCGGGACAGGGGTACGAGCAGTACTTC
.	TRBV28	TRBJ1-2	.	CASSLRGGGNYGYTF	TGTGCCAGCAGTTTGCGGGGAGGCGGTAACTATGGCTACACCTTC
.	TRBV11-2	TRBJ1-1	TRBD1	CASSLGTRQGAGTEAFF	TGTGCCAGCAGCTTAGGAACCCGACAGGGGGCGGGAACTGAAGCTTTCTTT
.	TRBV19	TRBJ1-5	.	CASTQERANQPQHF	TGTGCCAGTACGCAAGAGAGGGCGAATCAGCCCCAGCATTTT
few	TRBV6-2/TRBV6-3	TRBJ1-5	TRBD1	CASSQPGGAQPQHF	TGTGCCAGCAGTCAGCCAGGGGGCGCTCAGCCCCAGCATTTT
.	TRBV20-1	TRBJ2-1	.	CSARDYSYNEQFF	TGCAGTGCTAGGGACTACTCCTACAATGAGCAGTTCTTC
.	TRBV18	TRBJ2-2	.	CASSRTDTGELFF	TGTGCCAGCTCACGTACGGATACCGGGGAGCTGTTTTTT
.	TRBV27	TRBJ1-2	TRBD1	CASRPRDRGGYGYTF	TGTGCCAGCAGGCCCCGAGACAGGGGTGGCTATGGCTACACCTTC
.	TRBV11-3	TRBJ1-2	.	CASSFSGTTGDGYTF	TGTGCCAGCAGCTTCTCCGGGACAACGGGCGATGGCTACACCTTC
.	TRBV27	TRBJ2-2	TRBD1	CATKQGRNTGELFF	TGTGCCACCAAACAGGGGAGGAACACCGGGGAGCTGTTTTTT
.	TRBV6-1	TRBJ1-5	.	CASIPGPGQPQHF	TGTGCCAGCATCCCGGGACCGGGTCAGCCCCAGCATTTT
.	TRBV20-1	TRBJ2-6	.	CSASSVSGANVLTF	TGCAGTGCTAGTTCGGTCTCTGGGGCCAACGTCCTGACTTTC